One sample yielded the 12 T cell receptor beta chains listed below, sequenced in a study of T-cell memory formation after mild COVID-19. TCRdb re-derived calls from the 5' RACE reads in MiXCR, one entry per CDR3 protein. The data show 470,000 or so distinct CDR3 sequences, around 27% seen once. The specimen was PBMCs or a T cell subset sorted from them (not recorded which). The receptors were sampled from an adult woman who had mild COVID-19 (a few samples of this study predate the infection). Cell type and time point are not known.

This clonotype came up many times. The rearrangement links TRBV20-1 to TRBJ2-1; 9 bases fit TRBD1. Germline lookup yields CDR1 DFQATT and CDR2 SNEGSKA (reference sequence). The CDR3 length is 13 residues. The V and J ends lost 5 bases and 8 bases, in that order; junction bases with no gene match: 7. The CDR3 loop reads CSAPTGGRDEQFF. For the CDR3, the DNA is TGCAGTGCTCCGACAGGGGGTAGGGATGAGCAGTTCTTC.

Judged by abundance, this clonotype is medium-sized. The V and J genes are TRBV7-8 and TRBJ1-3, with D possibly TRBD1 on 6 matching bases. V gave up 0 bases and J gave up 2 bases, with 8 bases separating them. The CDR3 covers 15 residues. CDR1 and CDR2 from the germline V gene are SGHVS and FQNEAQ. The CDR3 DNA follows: TGTGCCAGCAGCTTAGCAGGGGGAACTGGAAACACCATATATTTT. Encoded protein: CASSLAGGTGNTIYF.

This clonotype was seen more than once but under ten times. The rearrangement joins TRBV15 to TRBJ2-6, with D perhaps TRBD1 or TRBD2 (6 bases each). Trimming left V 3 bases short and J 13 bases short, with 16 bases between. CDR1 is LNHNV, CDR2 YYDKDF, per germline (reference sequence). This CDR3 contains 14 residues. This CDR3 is CATSRPGDSRVLTF. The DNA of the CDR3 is TGTGCCACCAGCAGGCCAGGGGACTCCCGGGTCCTGACTTTC.

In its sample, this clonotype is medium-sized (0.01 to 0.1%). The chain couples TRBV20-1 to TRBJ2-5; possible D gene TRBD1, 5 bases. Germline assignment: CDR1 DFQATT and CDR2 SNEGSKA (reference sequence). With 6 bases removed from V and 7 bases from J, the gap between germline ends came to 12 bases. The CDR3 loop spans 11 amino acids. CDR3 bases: TGCAGTGCCCCAGCAGGGCGGACCCAGTACTTC. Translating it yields CSAPAGRTQYF.

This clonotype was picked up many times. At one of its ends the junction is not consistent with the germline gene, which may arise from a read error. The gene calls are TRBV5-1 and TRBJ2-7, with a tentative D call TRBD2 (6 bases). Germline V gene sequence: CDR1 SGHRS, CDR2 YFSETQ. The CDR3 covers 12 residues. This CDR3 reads CASSSGSYEQYF. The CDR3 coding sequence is TGTGCCAGCAGTAGCGGTTCCTACGAGCAGTACTTC.

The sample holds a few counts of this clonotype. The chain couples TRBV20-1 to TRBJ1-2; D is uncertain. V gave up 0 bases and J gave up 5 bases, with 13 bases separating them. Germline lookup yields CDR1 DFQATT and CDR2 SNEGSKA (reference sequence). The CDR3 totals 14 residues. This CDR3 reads CSAREPTKKYGYTF. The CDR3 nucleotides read TGCAGTGCTAGAGAGCCGACCAAGAAGTATGGCTACACCTTC.

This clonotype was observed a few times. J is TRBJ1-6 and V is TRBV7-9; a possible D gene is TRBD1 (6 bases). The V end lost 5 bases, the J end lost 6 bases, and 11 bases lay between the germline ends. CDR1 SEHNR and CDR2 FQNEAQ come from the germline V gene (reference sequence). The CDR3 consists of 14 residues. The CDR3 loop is CASSPDRLNSPLHF. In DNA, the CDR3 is TGTGCCAGCAGCCCGGACAGACTTAATTCACCCCTCCACTTT.

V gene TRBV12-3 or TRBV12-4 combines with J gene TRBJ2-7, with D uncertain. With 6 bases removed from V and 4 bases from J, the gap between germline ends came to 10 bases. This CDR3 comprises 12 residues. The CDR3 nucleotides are TGTGCCAGCAGCATCAGAAGGTACGAGCAGTACTTC. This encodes CASSIRRYEQYF.

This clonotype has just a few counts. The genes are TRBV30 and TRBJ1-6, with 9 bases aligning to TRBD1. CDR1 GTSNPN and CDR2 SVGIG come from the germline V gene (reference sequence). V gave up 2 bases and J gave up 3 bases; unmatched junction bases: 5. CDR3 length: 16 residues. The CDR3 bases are TGTGCCTGGAGTACAGGGGGCCACCTCTATAATTCACCCCTCCACTTT. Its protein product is CAWSTGGHLYNSPLHF.

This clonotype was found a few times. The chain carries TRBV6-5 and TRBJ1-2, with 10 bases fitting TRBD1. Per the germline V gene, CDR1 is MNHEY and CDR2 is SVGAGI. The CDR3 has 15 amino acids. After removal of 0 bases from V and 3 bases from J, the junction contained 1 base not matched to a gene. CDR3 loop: CASSYSGTGDYGYTF. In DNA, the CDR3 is TGTGCCAGCAGTTACTCCGGGACAGGGGACTATGGCTACACCTTC.

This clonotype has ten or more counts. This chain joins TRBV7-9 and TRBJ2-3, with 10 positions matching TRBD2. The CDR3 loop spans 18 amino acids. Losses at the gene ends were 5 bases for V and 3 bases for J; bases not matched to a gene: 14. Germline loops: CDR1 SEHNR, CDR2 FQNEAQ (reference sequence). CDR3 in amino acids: CASSPEFTSGATTDTQYF. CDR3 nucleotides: TGTGCCAGCAGCCCCGAATTCACTAGCGGGGCGACGACAGATACGCAGTATTTT. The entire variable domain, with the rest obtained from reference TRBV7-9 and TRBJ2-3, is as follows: DTGVSQNPRHKITKRGQNVTFRCDPISEHNRLYWYRQTLGQGPEFLTYFQNEAQLEKSRLLSDRFSAERPKGSFSTLEIQRTEQGDSAMYLCASSPEFTSGATTDTQYFGPGTRLTVL.

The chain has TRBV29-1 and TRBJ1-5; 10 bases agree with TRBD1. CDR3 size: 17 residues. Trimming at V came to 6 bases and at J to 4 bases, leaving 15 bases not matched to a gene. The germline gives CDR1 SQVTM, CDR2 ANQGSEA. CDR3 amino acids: CSVGPWTGGRSNQPQHF. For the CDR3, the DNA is TGCAGCGTGGGACCCTGGACAGGGGGGCGATCTAATCAGCCCCAGCATTTT.